This T cell receptor (beta chain) was recovered during a study of T cells in Graves' hyperthyroidism and ophthalmopathy. The study's findings and limits: In the blood, most expanded thyroid clonotypes above 0.001 appeared as well.

Uncontrolled infection, other autoimmune disease, pregnancy or lactation led to exclusion. In germline, CDR1 is SEHNR, CDR2 FQNEAQ (reference sequence). Trimming took 9 bases from V and 6 from J, leaving 11 bases between them. The length of the CDR3 is 11 residues. Notes on this clonotype: Its specificity is not known.

There were TCR beta CDR3 regions amplified from RNA transcripts. HTBI primers were used for first-round RT-PCR of the TCR CDR3. MiXCR, applied by TCRdb to the multiplex PCR reads, yields one record per CDR3 protein. The sample shows about 460,000 distinct CDR3 sequences, approximately 22% of them seen only once. The sample was blood. The V call is TRBV7-9, the J call TRBJ2-5; D remains unclear. The TCR sequence derives from a woman in her 70s with Graves' ophthalmopathy. Here the CDR3 DNA reads TGTGCCAGTGCCAGCAGCAAGACCCAGTACTTC. Amino acid sequence: CASASSKTQYF.